Shown below are 20 T cell receptor beta chains from a single sample sequenced in a study of blood T cells in healthy people across ages. Using a J-beta primer mix together with a sample-barcoded 5' primer, a second PCR was run for about 6 to 12 cycles. TCRdb fed the 5' RACE reads into MiXCR, producing one record per CDR3 protein. The profile shows about 830,000 distinct CDR3 sequences, 58% of them singletons. Material: blood. These receptors originate from a man in his thirties or forties in good health.

This clonotype showed up many times. The chain employs TRBV20-1 and TRBJ1-2, with unresolved D. The V end lost 3 bases, the J end lost 7 bases, and 21 bases lay between the germline ends. There are 15 residues in the CDR3. The germline CDR1 and CDR2 sequences are DFQATT and SNEGSKA (reference sequence). DNA of the CDR3: TGCAGTGCTAGCCTTGGAGGTAGCCATCAGAGTGGCTACACCTTC. Encoded protein: CSASLGGSHQSGYTF.

This clonotype was detected only a few times. The CDR3 is CASSLPQGEGYEQYF. The CDR3 DNA reads as TGTGCCAGCAGCTTACCGCAGGGCGAGGGGTACGAGCAGTACTTC. V usage is TRBV7-9 and J usage is TRBJ2-7; D may match TRBD1 or TRBD2 (5 bases each). V dropped 2 bases and J dropped 4 bases, with 15 bases sitting between them. CDR3 size: 15 residues. The germline V gene has CDR1 SEHNR and CDR2 FQNEAQ (reference sequence).

CDR3 DNA: TGTGCCAGCAGTTATTCGGGACTAGCATCAGGGGAGCAGTTCTTC. Residues: CASSYSGLASGEQFF. The chain combines TRBV6-5 with TRBJ2-1, with 9 positions matching TRBD2. This CDR3 region has 15 residues. Germline V gene lookup returns CDR1 MNHEY and CDR2 SVGAGI. V trimming: 3 bases; J trimming: 10 bases; junction bases outside the gene matches: 10.

The CDR3 DNA reads as TGCAGTGCTAAGCCGGGACTAGCTCCCTACAATGAGCAGTTCTTC. It is translated as CSAKPGLAPYNEQFF. The V and J genes are TRBV20-1 and TRBJ2-1, with 9 positions matching TRBD2. V was pared by 4 bases and J by 2 bases, with 6 bases of the junction left unmatched. The CDR3 loop spans 15 amino acids. Germline V lookup: CDR1 DFQATT, CDR2 SNEGSKA (reference sequence).

The rearrangement joins TRBV3-1 to TRBJ2-7; 8 bases fit TRBD2. The CDR3 has 18 residues. Unmatched junction bases numbered 14, after V lost 4 bases and J lost 0 bases. The germline CDR1 and CDR2 sequences are LGHDT and YNNKEL (reference sequence). The CDR3 sequence is CASSPSWGKRGFSYEQYF. As DNA, the CDR3 is TGTGCCAGCAGCCCGTCCTGGGGGAAGCGGGGGTTCTCCTACGAGCAGTACTTC.

In this sample, this clonotype turned up a few times. J is TRBJ2-1 and V is TRBV12-3 or TRBV12-4, with D hard to call. CDR3 size: 12 residues. Deletions cut 6 bases from V and 7 bases from J, with 10 bases between. The CDR3 here is CASSTGWNEQFF. The CDR3, as DNA: TGTGCCAGCAGCACCGGATGGAATGAGCAGTTCTTC.

The rearrangement joins TRBV21-1 to TRBJ2-7; the table names TRBD1, a call not compared with the DNA. TRBV21-1 is given as a pseudogene. The CDR3 totals 18 residues. In nucleotides, the CDR3 is TGTGCCAGCAGCACAGACGACCAGGGACGGTTTAGCTCCTACGAGCAGTACTTC. Amino acids: CASSTDDQGRFSSYEQYF.

The rearrangement joins TRBV4-1 to TRBJ1-5, with D hard to call. The CDR3 is 15 residues long. The germline V gene encodes CDR1 MGHRA and CDR2 YSYEKL. The V end was cut by 0 bases, the J end by 3 bases, with 9 bases between. DNA for the CDR3: TGCGCCAGCAGCCAAGATCCGAGGAACAATCAGCCCCAGCATTTT. Protein: CASSQDPRNNQPQHF.

The chain carries TRBV12-3 or TRBV12-4 and TRBJ2-1, with D perhaps TRBD1 (7 bases). The CDR3 is 15 amino acids. V shed 8 bases and J shed 10 bases, with 24 bases lying between them. The CDR3 reads CASARQGGTLKEQFF. For the CDR3, the DNA is TGTGCCAGCGCCAGGCAGGGGGGTACACTTAAGGAGCAGTTCTTC.

The V call is TRBV7-9, the J call TRBJ2-5; 11 bases align to TRBD2. This CDR3 has 16 residues. V was clipped by 5 bases and J by 11 bases; unmatched bases: 16. Looked up from germline, CDR1 is SEHNR and CDR2 is FQNEAQ (reference sequence). In nucleotides, the CDR3 is TGTGCCAGCAGCCCATTTCGCGGACTAGCGGGCCCTGAGCAGTACTTC. This gives the protein CASSPFRGLAGPEQYF.

CDR3 region: CASSQDRGDLDTQYF. The CDR3 DNA sequence: TGTGCCAGCAGCCAGGACAGGGGAGATTTGGATACGCAGTATTTT. J is TRBJ2-3 and V is TRBV28; 9 bases agree with TRBD1. CDR3 length: 15 amino acids. The trim removed 6 bases at V and 6 bases at J, leaving 10 bases unmatched. Germline V gene sequence: CDR1 MDHEN, CDR2 SYDVKM.

A few counts support this clonotype. The chain has TRBV7-3 and TRBJ2-1; D may be TRBD1 (6 bases). The germline V gene has CDR1 SGHTA and CDR2 FQGTGA. The length of the CDR3 is 13 residues. V lost 4 bases, J lost 7 bases, and 11 bases lay in between. CDR3 bases: TGTGCCAGCAGCTACAGGGAATCGAATGAGCAGTTCTTC. Translation gives CASSYRESNEQFF.

This chain links TRBV20-1 with TRBJ2-1; the D is unclear. This CDR3 is 11 amino acids long. Germline CDR1 reads DFQATT; CDR2 reads SNEGSKA (reference sequence). The V end lost 6 bases, the J end lost 12 bases, and 15 bases lay between the germline ends. The CDR3: CSATLTGGQFF. The CDR3 coding sequence is TGCAGTGCCACCCTAACCGGTGGGCAGTTCTTC.

The rearrangement links TRBV27 to TRBJ1-5, with D hard to call. There are 13 residues in the CDR3. V lost 0 bases to trimming and J lost 6 bases, with 6 bases between them. From germline, CDR1 is MNHEY and CDR2 SMNVEV (reference sequence). The DNA for the CDR3 is TGTGCCAGCAGTTTATCGACCAGTCAGCCCCAGCATTTT. This gives the protein CASSLSTSQPQHF.

The CDR3 DNA reads TGTGCCAGCAGCCCCCGGACTAGCCCACAGGGGTACAATGAGCAGTTCTTC. Amino acid sequence: CASSPRTSPQGYNEQFF. The chain is built from TRBV13 and TRBJ2-1; TRBD2 is a possible D gene (8 bases). Germline V gene lookup returns CDR1 PRHDT and CDR2 FYEKMQ (reference sequence). The CDR3 runs 17 residues. Trimming removed 5 bases at V and 4 bases at J, with 21 bases between.

V gene TRBV9 combines with J gene TRBJ2-1; maybe TRBD1 (6 bases). With 0 bases removed from V and 8 bases from J, the gap between germline ends came to 12 bases. This CDR3 region has 14 residues. Germline V gives CDR1 SGDLS, CDR2 YYNGEE. CDR3 sequence (DNA): TGTGCCAGCAGCGTAGATGGCAGGGGATATGAGCAGTTCTTC. Encoded protein: CASSVDGRGYEQFF.

This chain links TRBV6-1 with TRBJ2-3, with 7 bases identical to TRBD2. The CDR3 length is 18 residues. In germline, CDR1 is MNHNS, CDR2 SASEGT. With V trimmed by 6 bases and J by 5 bases, 20 bases remained unmatched. CDR3 loop: CASSEQKPVSGIGDTQYF. Written as DNA, the CDR3 is TGTGCCAGCAGCGAACAGAAGCCAGTGAGCGGGATAGGAGATACGCAGTATTTT.

This clonotype was found once. The CDR3 DNA sequence: TGCAGTGCTAGACCAAGGACTAGCGTGGAGACCCAGTACTTC. Translating it yields CSARPRTSVETQYF. V gene TRBV20-1 combines with J gene TRBJ2-5; TRBD2 matches at 9 bases. The germline V gene has CDR1 DFQATT and CDR2 SNEGSKA (reference sequence). CDR3 length: 14 residues. With 2 bases clipped from V and 5 bases from J, the junction kept 6 bases outside the gene matches.

This chain connects TRBV28 to TRBJ2-4, with TRBD2 as a possible D gene (7 bases). V was cut by 6 bases and J by 13 bases, with 25 bases left in between. CDR3 length: 15 residues. Germline CDR1 and CDR2: MDHEN and SYDVKM. The chain's CDR3 is CASSRYDRSTREQYF. CDR3 sequence (DNA): TGTGCCAGCAGCCGGTATGACAGGTCAACGCGGGAGCAGTACTTC.

The J gene is TRBJ2-5, the V gene TRBV7-2; possible D gene TRBD2, 6 bases. CDR3 length: 16 residues. V lost 5 bases to trimming and J lost 2 bases, with 18 bases between them. CDR1 and CDR2 (germline): SGHTA, FQGNSA. This CDR3 reads CASSPRRVAAQETQYF. The CDR3 DNA follows: TGTGCCAGCAGCCCCAGGAGGGTGGCGGCACAAGAGACCCAGTACTTC.